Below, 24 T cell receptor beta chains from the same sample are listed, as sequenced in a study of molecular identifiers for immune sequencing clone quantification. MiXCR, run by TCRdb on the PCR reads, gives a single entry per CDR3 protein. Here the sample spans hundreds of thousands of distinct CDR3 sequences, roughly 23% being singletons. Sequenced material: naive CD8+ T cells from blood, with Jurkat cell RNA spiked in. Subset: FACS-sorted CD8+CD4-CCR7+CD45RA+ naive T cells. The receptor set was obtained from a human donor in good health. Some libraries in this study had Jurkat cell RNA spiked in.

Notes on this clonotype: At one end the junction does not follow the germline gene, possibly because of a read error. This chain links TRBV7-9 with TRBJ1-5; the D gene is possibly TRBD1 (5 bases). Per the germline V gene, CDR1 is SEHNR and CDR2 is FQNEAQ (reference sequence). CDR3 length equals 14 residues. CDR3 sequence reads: CASSLGGSDQPRHF. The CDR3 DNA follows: TGTGCCAGCAGCTTGGGGGGATCCGATCAGCCCCGGCATTTT.

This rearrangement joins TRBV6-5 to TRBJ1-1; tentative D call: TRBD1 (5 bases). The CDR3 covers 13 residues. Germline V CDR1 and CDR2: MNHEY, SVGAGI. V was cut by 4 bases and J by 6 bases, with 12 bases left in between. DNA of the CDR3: TGTGCCAGCAGTTTACAGGAAAACGCTGAAGCTTTCTTT. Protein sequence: CASSLQENAEAFF.

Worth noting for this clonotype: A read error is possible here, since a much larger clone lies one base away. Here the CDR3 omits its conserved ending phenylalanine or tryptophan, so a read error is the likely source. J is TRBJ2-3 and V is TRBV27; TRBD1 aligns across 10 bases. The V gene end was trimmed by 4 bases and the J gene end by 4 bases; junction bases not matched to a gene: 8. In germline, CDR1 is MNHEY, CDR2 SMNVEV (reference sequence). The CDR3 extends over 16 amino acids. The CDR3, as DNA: TGTGCCAGCAGTTCGACAGGGGGCCCCCTAGCAGATACGCAGTATTCT. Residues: CASSSTGGPLADTQYS.

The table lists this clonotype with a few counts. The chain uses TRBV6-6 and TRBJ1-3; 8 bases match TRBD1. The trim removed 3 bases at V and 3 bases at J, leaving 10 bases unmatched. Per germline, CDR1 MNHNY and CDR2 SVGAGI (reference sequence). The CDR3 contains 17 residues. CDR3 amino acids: CASSYYETGEDGNTIYF. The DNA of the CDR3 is TGTGCCAGCAGTTATTACGAGACAGGGGAGGATGGAAACACCATATATTTT.

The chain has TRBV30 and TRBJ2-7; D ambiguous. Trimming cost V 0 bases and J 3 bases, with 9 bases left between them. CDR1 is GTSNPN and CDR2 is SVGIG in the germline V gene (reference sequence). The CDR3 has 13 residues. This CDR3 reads CAWSVASYYEQYF. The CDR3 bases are TGTGCCTGGAGTGTAGCGTCGTACTACGAGCAGTACTTC.

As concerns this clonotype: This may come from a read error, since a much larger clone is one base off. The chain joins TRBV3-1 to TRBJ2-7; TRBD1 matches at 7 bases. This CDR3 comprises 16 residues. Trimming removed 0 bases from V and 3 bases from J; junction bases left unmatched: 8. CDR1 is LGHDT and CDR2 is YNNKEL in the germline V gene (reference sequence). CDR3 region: CASSQEIGQACYEQYF. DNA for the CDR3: TGTGCCAGCAGCCAAGAAATCGGACAGGCCTGCTACGAGCAGTACTTC.

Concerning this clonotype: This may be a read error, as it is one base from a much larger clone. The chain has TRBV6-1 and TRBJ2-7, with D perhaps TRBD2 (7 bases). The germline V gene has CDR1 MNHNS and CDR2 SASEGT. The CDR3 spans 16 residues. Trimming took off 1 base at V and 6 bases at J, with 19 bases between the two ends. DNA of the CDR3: TGTGCCAGCAGTGAAGAACGGTCAGGGGAGGGATGCGAGCAGTACTTC. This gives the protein CASSEERSGEGCEQYF.

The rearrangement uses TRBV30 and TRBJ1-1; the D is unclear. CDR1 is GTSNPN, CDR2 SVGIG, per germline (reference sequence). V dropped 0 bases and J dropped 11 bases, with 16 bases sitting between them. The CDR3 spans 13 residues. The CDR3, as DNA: TGTGCCTGGAGTGTTGGAGGACGCCGTGGGGCTTTCTTT. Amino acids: CAWSVGGRRGAFF.

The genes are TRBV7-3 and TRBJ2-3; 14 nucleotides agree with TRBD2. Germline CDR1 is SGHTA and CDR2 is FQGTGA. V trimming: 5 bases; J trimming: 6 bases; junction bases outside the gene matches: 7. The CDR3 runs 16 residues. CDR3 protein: CASSPGLAGEEDTQYF. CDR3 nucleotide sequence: TGTGCCAGCAGCCCGGGACTAGCGGGAGAGGAGGATACGCAGTATTTT.

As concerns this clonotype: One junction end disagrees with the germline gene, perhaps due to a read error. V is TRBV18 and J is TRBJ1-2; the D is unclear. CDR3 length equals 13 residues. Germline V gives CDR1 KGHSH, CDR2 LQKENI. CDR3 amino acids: CDSPSDVGYGYTF. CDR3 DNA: TGTGACAGCCCATCCGACGTGGGCTATGGCTACACCTTC. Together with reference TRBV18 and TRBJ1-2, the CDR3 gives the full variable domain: NAGVMQNPRHLVRRRGQEARLRCSPMKGHSHVYWYRQLPEEGLKFMVYLQKENIIDESGMPKERFSAEFPKEGPSILRIQQVVRGDSAAYFCDSPSDVGYGYTFGSGTRLTVV.

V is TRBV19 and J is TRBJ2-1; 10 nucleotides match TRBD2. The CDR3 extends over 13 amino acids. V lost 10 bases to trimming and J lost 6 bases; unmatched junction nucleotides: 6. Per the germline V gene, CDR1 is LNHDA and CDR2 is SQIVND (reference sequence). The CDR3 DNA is TGTGCCACAGGACTAGCGGAGAGCAATGAGCAGTTCTTC. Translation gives CATGLAESNEQFF.

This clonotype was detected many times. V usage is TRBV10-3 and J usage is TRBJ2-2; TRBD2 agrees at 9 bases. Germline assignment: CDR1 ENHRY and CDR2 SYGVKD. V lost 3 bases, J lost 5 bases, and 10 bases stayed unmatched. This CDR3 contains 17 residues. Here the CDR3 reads CAISDGGRAAYTGELFF. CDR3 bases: TGTGCCATCAGTGACGGCGGGAGGGCCGCTTATACCGGGGAGCTGTTTTTT.

The CDR3 here is CASSAWTEITNYGYTF. In DNA, the CDR3 is TGTGCCAGCAGCGCATGGACAGAAATTACTAACTATGGCTACACCTTC. The rearrangement joins TRBV7-8 to TRBJ1-2; tentative D call: TRBD1 (6 bases). Per germline, CDR1 SGHVS and CDR2 FQNEAQ. V lost 5 bases and J 0 bases, leaving 16 bases between the germline ends. There are 16 residues in the CDR3.

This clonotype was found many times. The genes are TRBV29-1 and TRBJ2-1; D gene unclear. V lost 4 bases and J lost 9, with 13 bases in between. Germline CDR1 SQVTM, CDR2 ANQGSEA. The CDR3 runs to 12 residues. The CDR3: CSVVGLYAEQFF. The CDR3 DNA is TGCAGCGTTGTGGGTTTGTATGCTGAGCAGTTCTTC.

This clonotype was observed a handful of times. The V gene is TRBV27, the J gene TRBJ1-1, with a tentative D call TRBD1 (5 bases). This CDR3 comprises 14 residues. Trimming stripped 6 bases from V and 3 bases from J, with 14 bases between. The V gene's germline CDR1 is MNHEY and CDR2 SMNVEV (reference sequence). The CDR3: CASRPAGLYTEAFF. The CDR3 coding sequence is TGTGCCAGCAGACCGGCAGGGCTGTACACTGAAGCTTTCTTT.

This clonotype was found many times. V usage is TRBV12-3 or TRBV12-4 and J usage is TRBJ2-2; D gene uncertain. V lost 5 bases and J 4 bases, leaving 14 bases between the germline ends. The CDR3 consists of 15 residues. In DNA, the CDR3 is TGTGCCAGCAGTCCTCTACAAGGTTTCACCGGGGAGCTGTTTTTT. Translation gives CASSPLQGFTGELFF.

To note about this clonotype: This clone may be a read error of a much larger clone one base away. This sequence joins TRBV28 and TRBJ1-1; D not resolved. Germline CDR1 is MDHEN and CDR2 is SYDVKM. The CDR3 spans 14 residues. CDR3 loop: CASSLTQRTTAAFF. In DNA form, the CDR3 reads TGTGCCAGCAGTTTAACACAGCGTACGACTGCAGCTTTCTTT.

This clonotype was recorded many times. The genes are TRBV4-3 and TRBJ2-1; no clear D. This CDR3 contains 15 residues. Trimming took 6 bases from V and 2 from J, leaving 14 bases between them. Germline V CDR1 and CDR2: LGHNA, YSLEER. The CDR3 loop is CASSPALAPYNEQFF. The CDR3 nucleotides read TGCGCCAGCAGTCCCGCTCTCGCCCCCTACAATGAGCAGTTCTTC.

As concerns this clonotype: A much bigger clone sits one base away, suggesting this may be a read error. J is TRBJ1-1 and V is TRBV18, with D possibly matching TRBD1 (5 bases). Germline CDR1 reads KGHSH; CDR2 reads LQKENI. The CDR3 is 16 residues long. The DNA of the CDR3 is TGTGCCAGCTCACAGGGGACGTCTCGGATGAACACTGAAACTTTCTTT. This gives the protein CASSQGTSRMNTETFF.

In DNA form, the CDR3 reads TGTGCCAGCAGCAACAAGTTGGGGCTGAACACAGATACGCAGTATTTT. It is translated as CASSNKLGLNTDTQYF. The V call is TRBV13, the J call TRBJ2-3, with D possibly being TRBD1 (5 bases). Germline loops: CDR1 PRHDT, CDR2 FYEKMQ (reference sequence). The CDR3 is 16 amino acids. The ends were cut back, 5 bases at V and 2 bases at J, with 17 bases in the middle. Full variable domain (remainder filled in from reference TRBV13 and TRBJ2-3): AAGVIQSPRHLIKEKRETATLKCYPIPRHDTVYWYQQGPGQDPQFLISFYEKMQSDKGSIPDRFSAQQFSDYHSELNMSSLELGDSALYFCASSNKLGLNTDTQYFGPGTRLTVL.

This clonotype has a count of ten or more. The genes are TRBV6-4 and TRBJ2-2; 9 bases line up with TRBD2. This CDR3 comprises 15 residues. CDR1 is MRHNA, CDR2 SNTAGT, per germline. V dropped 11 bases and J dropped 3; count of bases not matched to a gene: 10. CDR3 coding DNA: TGTGCCTCGCGAGCTAGCGGGATTCACACCGGGGAGCTGTTTTTT. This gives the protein CASRASGIHTGELFF.

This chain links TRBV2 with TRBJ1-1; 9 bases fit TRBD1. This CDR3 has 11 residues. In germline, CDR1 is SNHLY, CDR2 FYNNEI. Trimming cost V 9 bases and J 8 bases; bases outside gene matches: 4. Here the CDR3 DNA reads TGTGCCAGAGGGACAGGGCGGGAAGCTTTCTTT. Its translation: CARGTGREAFF. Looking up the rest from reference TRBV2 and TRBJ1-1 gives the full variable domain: EPEVTQTPSHQVTQMGQEVILRCVPISNHLYFYWYRQILGQKVEFLVSFYNNEISEKSEIFDDQFSVERPDGSNFTLKIRSTKLEDSAMYFCARGTGREAFFGQGTRLTVV.

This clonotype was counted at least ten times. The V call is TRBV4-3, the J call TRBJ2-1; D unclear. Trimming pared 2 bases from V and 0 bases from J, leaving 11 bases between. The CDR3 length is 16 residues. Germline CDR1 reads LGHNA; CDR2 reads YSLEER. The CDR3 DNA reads TGCGCCAGCAGCCAACAGGCCACCACCTCCTACAATGAGCAGTTCTTC. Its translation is CASSQQATTSYNEQFF.

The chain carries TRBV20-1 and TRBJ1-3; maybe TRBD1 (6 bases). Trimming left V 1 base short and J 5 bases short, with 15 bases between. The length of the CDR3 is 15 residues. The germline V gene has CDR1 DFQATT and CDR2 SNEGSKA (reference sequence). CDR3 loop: CSARVFQGSRNTIYF. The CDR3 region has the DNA TGCAGTGCTAGAGTTTTCCAGGGGTCCCGAAACACCATATATTTT.